The clone carrying this T cell receptor (beta chain) has just one count. The junction shows a germline mismatch at one end, possibly a read error. These data come from a study of tumor-infiltrating lymphocytes in primary liver carcinoma. The CDR3 covers 16 residues. Germline V lookup: CDR1 MNHNS, CDR2 SASEGT. Priming with a constant-region primer yielded TCR beta cDNA from roughly 0.45 ug total RNA. TCR beta libraries came from three nested multiplex PCR rounds using slightly modified ARM-PCR. TRBV1-TRBV30 forward and Cbeta reverse primers drove the first two roughly 9-cycle rounds. MiXCR, run by TCRdb on the multiplex PCR reads, gives a single entry per CDR3 protein. In the table there are more than 95,000 distinct CDR3 sequences, 82% of which are singletons. From around 18-30 mg of unsorted bulk tissue, DNA and RNA were co-extracted together.

The chain combines TRBV6-1 with TRBJ2-2; D might be TRBD2 (5 bases). The source is a man in his forties or fifties with primary liver carcinoma and hepatitis B virus infection. The sequenced sample consisted of liver tumor tissue from sampling region 3. Documented subset: tumor region T3, left-lateral pole. CDR3: CASSDLVQGSTGEMFF. Written as DNA, the CDR3 is TGTGCCAGCAGTGACCTCGTACAAGGATCCACCGGGGAGATGTTTTTT.